Sequencing of this T cell receptor beta chain was carried out in a study of PD-L1 blockade in urothelial cancer. Overall study context: About 90% of the 29 patients were males with bladder-origin urothelial cancer. Treatment start was followed by blood analysis at 3 weeks (second dose) and again at 6 weeks. The study's findings and limits: Expansion of tumor-associated blood clones at 3 weeks was greater in durable-benefit patients.

Remarks on this clone: Its matching antigen is unknown.

The V gene end was trimmed by 8 bases and the J gene end by 2 bases; junction bases not matched to a gene: 6. CDR3 size: 13 residues. The germline V gene has CDR1 LNHDA and CDR2 SQIVND (reference sequence). Synthetic analogs of TCR templates were spiked into every PCR. The table came from immunoSEQ multiplex PCR; TCRdb's copy has only in-frame clones and leaves some out. The repertoire includes about 84,000 clones, around 80% of them detected once, and around 9.5% sits in the top ten. Specimen: PBMCs, collected around atezolizumab (anti-PD-L1) treatment. The rearrangement links TRBV19 to TRBJ2-7; 7 nucleotides agree with TRBD1. The TCR comes from a man in his 70s with urothelial cancer. CDR3 bases: TGTGCCAGTGGACCGGGACAGACCTACGAGCAGTACTTC. Encoded protein: CASGPGQTYEQYF.